The clone carrying this T cell receptor (beta chain) has more than one count but fewer than ten. The antigen remains unidentified. The sample is drawn from a study of T cell repertoires in cytomegalovirus infection. About the research overall: An indication of both CMV infection and matching HLA type came from public TCR beta signatures.

TCRdb reprocessed the reads via MiXCR and lists one record per CDR3 protein. The table shows 150,000 to 200,000 distinct CDR3 sequences, with approximately 17% occurring only once. Study-wide results and caveats: People with CMV and the relevant HLA were identified by cumulative public TCR beta family frequency. CMV-specific TCR beta clonotypes restricted by HLA-C were the ones dominating the ex vivo response.

V was pared by 0 bases and J by 4 bases, with 7 bases between. This CDR3 has 13 residues. The germline CDR1 and CDR2 sequences are DFQATT and SNEGSKA (reference sequence). The sequenced material came from CD8+ T cells from PBMCs. The receptor comes from a human donor in good health (CMV status not recorded). Some clones in this sample may be carry-over from other donors' samples. The chain combines TRBV20-1 with TRBJ2-1; unclear D gene. The CDR3 nucleotides read TGCAGTGCTAGAGATATCCGATACAATGAGCAGTTCTTC. It is translated as CSARDIRYNEQFF.